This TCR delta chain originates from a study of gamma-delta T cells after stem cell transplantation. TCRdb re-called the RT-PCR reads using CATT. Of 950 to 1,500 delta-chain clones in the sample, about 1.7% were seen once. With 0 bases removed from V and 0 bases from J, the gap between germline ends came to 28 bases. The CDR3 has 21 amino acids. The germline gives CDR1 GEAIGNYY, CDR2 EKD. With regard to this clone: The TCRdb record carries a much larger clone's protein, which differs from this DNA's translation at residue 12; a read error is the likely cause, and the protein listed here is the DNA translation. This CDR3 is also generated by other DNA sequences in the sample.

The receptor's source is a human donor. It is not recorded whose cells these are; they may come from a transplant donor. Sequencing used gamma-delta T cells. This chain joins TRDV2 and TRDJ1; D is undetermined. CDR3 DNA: TGTGCCTGTGACACCCTCCCCGTTGAGAGTGGGAGGAAACGCCACACCGATAAACTCATCTTT. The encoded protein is CACDTLPVESGRKRHTDKLIF.